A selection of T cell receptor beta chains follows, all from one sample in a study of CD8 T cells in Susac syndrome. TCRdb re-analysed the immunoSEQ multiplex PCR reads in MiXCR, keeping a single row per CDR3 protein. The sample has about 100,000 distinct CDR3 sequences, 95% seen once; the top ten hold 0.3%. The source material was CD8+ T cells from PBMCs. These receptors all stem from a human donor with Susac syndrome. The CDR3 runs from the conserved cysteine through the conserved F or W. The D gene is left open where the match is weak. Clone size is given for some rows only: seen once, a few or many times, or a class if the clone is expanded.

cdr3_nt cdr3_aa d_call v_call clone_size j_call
TGTGCCAGCAGTGAATTCAGGCTAGATACGCAGTATTTT CASSEFRLDTQYF NA TRBV25-1 NA TRBJ2-3
TGTGCCAGCAGTTCCATTATGACGGGAGAGGGTAATACGCAGTATTTT CASSSIMTGEGNTQYF NA TRBV6-5 NA TRBJ2-3
TGTGCCAGCATCCAGGGTGAAGAGACCCAGTACTTC CASIQGEETQYF NA TRBV2 NA TRBJ2-5
TGTGCCAGCACCCCGGTGGACGGTGAAGCTTTCTTT CASTPVDGEAFF NA TRBV12-3/TRBV12-4 NA TRBJ1-1
TGCAGTGCTCTACCGCATGGCCTTGTAGCTTTCTTT CSALPHGLVAFF NA TRBV20-1 NA TRBJ1-1
TGCAGCGTTAAAGGCGGGGAATACAATGAGCAGTTCTTC CSVKGGEYNEQFF NA TRBV29-1 NA TRBJ2-1
TGCAGCGTTCATTTAAGGGGGCGATGGGGGGAGACCCAGTACTTC CSVHLRGRWGETQYF TRBD1 TRBV29-1 NA TRBJ2-5
TGTGCCACCAGCAGAGCGGGGGAAGTCGCTTTCTTT CATSRAGEVAFF NA TRBV15 NA TRBJ1-1
TGTGCCAGCAGCGTAGCCCCCGGGACGAAGTTCACAGATACGCAGTATTTT CASSVAPGTKFTDTQYF NA TRBV9 NA TRBJ2-3
TGTGCCAGCAGCTTAGAGGGCGGGAGTCGGGCCGGGGAGCTGTTTTTT CASSLEGGSRAGELFF TRBD2 TRBV13 NA TRBJ2-2
TGTGCCAGCAGACTAGGCACAGATACGCAGTATTTT CASRLGTDTQYF NA TRBV6-1 NA TRBJ2-3
TGTGCCAGCAGTGAAAAATTGGTTACGCAGTATTTT CASSEKLVTQYF NA TRBV6-1 NA TRBJ2-3
TGTGCCAGCACAAGAAGCGGGGATACCTACAATGAGCAGTTCTTC CASTRSGDTYNEQFF TRBD2 TRBV7-2 once TRBJ2-1
TGCGCCAGCAGCCAAGTCAGTGAAGAGCAGTACTTC CASSQVSEEQYF NA TRBV4-1 NA TRBJ2-7
TGTGCCAGCAGTCGGGACAGCTCTGGAAACACCATATATTTT CASSRDSSGNTIYF TRBD1 TRBV6-2/TRBV6-3 NA TRBJ1-3
TGTGCCAGCAGTCCCTCGAGCGAATCGGATACGCAGTATTTT CASSPSSESDTQYF NA TRBV6-6 NA TRBJ2-3
TGTGCCAGCGAGGCCGGGACAGGGGAGAGGGAGCAGTTCTTC CASEAGTGEREQFF TRBD1 TRBV3-1 NA TRBJ2-1
TGTGCCAGCAGTCGGGGACAGCGTTACACTGAAGCTTTCTTT CASSRGQRYTEAFF TRBD1 TRBV12-3/TRBV12-4 NA TRBJ1-1
TGTGCCAGCAGCGACGCGGGACAGGGGTTCCGTGAGCAGTTCTTC CASSDAGQGFREQFF TRBD1 TRBV13 NA TRBJ2-1
TGTGCCAGCTCACCACACAGCAATCAGCCCCAGCATTTT CASSPHSNQPQHF NA TRBV18 NA TRBJ1-5